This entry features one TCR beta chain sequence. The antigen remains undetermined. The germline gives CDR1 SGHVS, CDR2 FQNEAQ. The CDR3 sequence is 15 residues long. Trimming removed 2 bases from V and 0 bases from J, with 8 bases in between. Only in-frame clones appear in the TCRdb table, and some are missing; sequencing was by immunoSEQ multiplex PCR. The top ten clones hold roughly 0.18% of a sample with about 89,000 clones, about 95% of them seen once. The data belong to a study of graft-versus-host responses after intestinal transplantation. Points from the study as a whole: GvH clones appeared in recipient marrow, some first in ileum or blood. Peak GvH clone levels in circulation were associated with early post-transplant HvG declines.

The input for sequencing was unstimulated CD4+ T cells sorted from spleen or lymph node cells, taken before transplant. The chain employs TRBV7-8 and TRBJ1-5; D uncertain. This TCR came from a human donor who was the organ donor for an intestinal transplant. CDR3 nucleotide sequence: TGTGCCAGCAGCTTATCCGGGTATAGCAATCAGCCCCAGCATTTT. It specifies CASSLSGYSNQPQHF. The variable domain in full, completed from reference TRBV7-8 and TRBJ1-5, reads GAGVSQSPRYKVAKRGQDVALRCDPISGHVSLFWYQQALGQGPEFLTYFQNEAQLDKSGLPSDRFFAERPEGSVSTLKIQRTQQEDSAVYLCASSLSGYSNQPQHFGDGTRLSIL.